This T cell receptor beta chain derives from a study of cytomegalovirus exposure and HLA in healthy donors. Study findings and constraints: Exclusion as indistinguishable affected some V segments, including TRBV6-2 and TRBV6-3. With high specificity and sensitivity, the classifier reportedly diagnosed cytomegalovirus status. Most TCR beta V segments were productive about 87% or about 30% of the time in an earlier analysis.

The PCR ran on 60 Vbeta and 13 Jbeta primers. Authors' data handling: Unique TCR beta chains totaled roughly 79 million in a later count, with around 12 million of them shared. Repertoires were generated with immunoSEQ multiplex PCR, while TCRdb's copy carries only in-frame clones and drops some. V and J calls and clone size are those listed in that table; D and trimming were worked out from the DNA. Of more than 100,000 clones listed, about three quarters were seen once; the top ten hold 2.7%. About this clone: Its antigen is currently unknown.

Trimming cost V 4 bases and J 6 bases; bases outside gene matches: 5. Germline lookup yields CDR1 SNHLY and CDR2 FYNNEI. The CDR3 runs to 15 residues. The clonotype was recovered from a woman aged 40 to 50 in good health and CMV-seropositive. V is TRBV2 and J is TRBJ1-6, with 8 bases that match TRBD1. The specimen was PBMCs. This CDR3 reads CASSVRQGSNSPLHF. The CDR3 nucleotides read TGTGCCAGCAGTGTCAGACAGGGGTCTAATTCACCCCTCCACTTT.